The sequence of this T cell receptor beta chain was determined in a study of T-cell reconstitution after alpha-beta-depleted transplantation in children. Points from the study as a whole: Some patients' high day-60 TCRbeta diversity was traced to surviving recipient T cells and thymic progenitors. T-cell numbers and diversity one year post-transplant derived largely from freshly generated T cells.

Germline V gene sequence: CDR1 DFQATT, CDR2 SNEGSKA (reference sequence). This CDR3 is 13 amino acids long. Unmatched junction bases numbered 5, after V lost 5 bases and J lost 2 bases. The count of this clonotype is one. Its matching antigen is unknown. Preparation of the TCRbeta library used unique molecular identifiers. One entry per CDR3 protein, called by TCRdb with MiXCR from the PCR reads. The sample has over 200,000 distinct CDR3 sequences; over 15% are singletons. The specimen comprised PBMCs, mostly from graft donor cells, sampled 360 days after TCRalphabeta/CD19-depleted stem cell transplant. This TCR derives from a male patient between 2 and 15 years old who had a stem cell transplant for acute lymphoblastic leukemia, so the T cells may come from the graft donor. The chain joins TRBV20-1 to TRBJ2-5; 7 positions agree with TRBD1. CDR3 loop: CSAWGQTQETQYF. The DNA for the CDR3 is TGCAGTGCTTGGGGACAGACACAAGAGACCCAGTACTTC.